This T cell receptor (beta chain) was sequenced in a study of blood T cells in healthy people across ages. A second PCR, run for about 6 to 12 cycles, used a sample-barcoded 5' primer plus a J-beta primer mix. TCRdb reanalysed the 5' RACE reads using MiXCR and keeps one entry per CDR3 protein. There are about 560,000 distinct CDR3 sequences in the sample; about a quarter occur only once, and approximately 3.3% lies in the top ten. This CDR3 contains 15 residues. CDR1 and CDR2 from the germline V gene are SEHNR and FQNEAQ (reference sequence). Trimming took 0 bases from V and 3 from J, leaving 8 bases between them. The data also belong to a second study, concerning T cells of mothers and their children.

Specimen: blood. The clonotype originates from a boy between 2 and 10 years old in good health. This chain connects TRBV7-9 to TRBJ2-2; D is possibly TRBD1 (5 bases). CDR3: CASSLAGPDTGELFF. As DNA, the CDR3 is TGTGCCAGCAGCTTAGCGGGGCCGGACACCGGGGAGCTGTTTTTT.